The rows below give T cell receptor beta chains drawn from one sample of a study of cytotoxic CD8 clonotypes in ibrutinib-treated CLL. Profiled with immunoSEQ multiplex PCR; TCRdb holds only in-frame clones, not every one. The repertoire holds around 52,000 clones, with 56% as singletons. The material was PBMCs, obtained after 24 months of ibrutinib treatment. The receptors derive from a human donor with chronic lymphocytic leukemia. CDR3s include the opening cysteine and the closing phenylalanine or tryptophan. A D gene is named only where the DNA matches it firmly. Size values are once, few and many counts, or a class for expanded clones, and some rows have none.

J,D,size,length,V,DNA,CDR3
TRBJ1-6,.,.,16,TRBV5-1,TGCGCCAGCAGCAGACTCTCGCAGGGGCAGGGATCACCCCTCCACTTT,CASSRLSQGQGSPLHF
TRBJ2-1,.,.,15,TRBV27,TGTGCCAGCGGCGTCCCCAGACTTCGTAACGATGAGCAGTTCTTC,CASGVPRLRNDEQFF
TRBJ2-3,.,.,15,TRBV5-1,TGCGCCAGCAGCCGGGGACTTACAAACACAGATACGCAGTATTTT,CASSRGLTNTDTQYF
TRBJ1-4,.,many,14,TRBV27,TGTGCCAGCAGTTTACGTTTGTCTAATGAAAAACTGTTTTTT,CASSLRLSNEKLFF
TRBJ1-4,.,many,14,TRBV5-8,TGTGCCAGCAGCTCCGACCCGTTGAATGAAAAACTGTTTTTT,CASSSDPLNEKLFF
TRBJ2-1,TRBD1,few,15,TRBV15,TGTGCCACCAGCAGAGATCGCCAGGGGGCCAATGAGCAGTTCTTC,CATSRDRQGANEQFF
TRBJ1-4,.,many,13,TRBV7-8,TGTGCCAGCAGCCTCAAGTCTTATGAAAAACTGTTTTTT,CASSLKSYEKLFF
TRBJ2-1,.,.,14,TRBV4-1,TGCGCCAGCAGCGGGGGGAATAATTTATATGAGCAGTTCTTC,CASSGGNNLYEQFF
TRBJ2-5,.,.,14,TRBV7-2,TGTGCCAGCAGCTTAGGTGGGGGCGCGGAGACCCAGTACTTC,CASSLGGGAETQYF
TRBJ1-5,.,.,13,TRBV4-3,TGCGCCAGCAGCCTAGAAAGAGGTCAGCCCCAGCATTTT,CASSLERGQPQHF
TRBJ2-5,.,.,16,TRBV7-6,TGTGCCAGCAGCTCGAGGCAAAGGGCTCGCACAGAGACCCAGTACTTC,CASSSRQRARTETQYF
TRBJ1-5,.,.,16,TRBV7-2,TGTGCCAGCAGCCGTCTCGGGGGTTTCAGCAATCAGCCCCAGCATTTT,CASSRLGGFSNQPQHF
TRBJ1-6,.,few,14,TRBV27,TGTGCCAGCAGTTTCGCGGGGGTTCATTCACCCCTCCACTTT,CASSFAGVHSPLHF
TRBJ2-5,.,few,18,TRBV10-3,TGTGCCATCAGTGAGTTTCCCCCGGGGCCCCGGGTCCAAGAGACCCAGTACTTC,CAISEFPPGPRVQETQYF
TRBJ2-1,TRBD2,.,17,TRBV13,TGTGCCAGCAGCCAAGAGCCTGGGACTAGCTGGGCACATGAGCAGTTCTTC,CASSQEPGTSWAHEQFF
TRBJ1-2,.,few,10,TRBV19,TGTGCCAGAGGCGATTATGGCTACACCTTC,CARGDYGYTF
TRBJ2-2,.,.,14,TRBV19,TGTGCCAGTAGTTGGGGGAGGAACACCGGGGAGCTGTTTTTT,CASSWGRNTGELFF
TRBJ2-3,.,.,13,TRBV6-5,TGTGCCAGCAGTTACGGTTGGACAGATACGCAGTATTTT,CASSYGWTDTQYF
TRBJ1-1,.,.,13,TRBV4-2,TGTGCCAGCAGCCCCACTACGAACACTGAAGCTTTCTTT,CASSPTTNTEAFF
TRBJ2-3,TRBD1,.,15,TRBV15,TGTGCCACCAGCAGACAGGGGGAGAGGACAGATACGCAGTATTTT,CATSRQGERTDTQYF
TRBJ2-5,.,.,16,TRBV21-1,TGTGCCAGCAGCCGAAAAGAGGCAGGGTGGCCCGAGACCCAGTACTTC,CASSRKEAGWPETQYF
TRBJ2-7,TRBD1,.,13,TRBV6-6,TGTGCCAGCAGAACGGGACAGGGCTACGAGCAGTACTTC,CASRTGQGYEQYF
TRBJ1-2,.,many,15,TRBV11-2,TGTGCCAGCAGCTTAGAAGGTCGGGCTAACTATGGCTACACCTTC,CASSLEGRANYGYTF
TRBJ2-3,TRBD2,.,16,TRBV5-1,TGCGCCAGCAGCGTCCGGACTAGCGGGCTCACAGATACGCAGTATTTT,CASSVRTSGLTDTQYF
TRBJ1-2,.,.,14,TRBV28,TGTGCCAGCAGACCCTACCGGGCGTACTATGGCTACACCTTC,CASRPYRAYYGYTF
TRBJ2-3,TRBD2,.,15,TRBV9,TGTGCCAGCAGCCTAACCGGGAGGACTAAAATCACGCAGTATTTT,CASSLTGRTKITQYF